Following are 20 T cell receptor beta chains from one sample sequenced in a study of T cell changes during pregnancy in multiple sclerosis. The assay was immunoSEQ multiplex PCR, and TCRdb's table has in-frame clones only and misses some. Found here are 65,000 to 95,000 clones, 94% of them singletons; the top ten hold around 0.91%. The sample was peripheral blood, taken in the second trimester of pregnancy. The source of these receptors is a female donor in good health, enrolled as a control in a pregnancy study.

The chain carries TRBV7-9 and TRBJ2-1; 8 bases fit TRBD2. V lost 1 base and J lost 1; bases outside the gene matches: 3. The CDR3 has 16 residues. Germline CDR1 and CDR2: SEHNR and FQNEAQ (reference sequence). The CDR3 sequence: CASSLVASGSYNEQFF. The CDR3 DNA sequence: TGTGCCAGCAGCTTAGTGGCTAGCGGGTCCTACAATGAGCAGTTCTTC.

CDR3: CASSRTGGREPQHF. CDR3 coding DNA: TGTGCCAGCAGTAGAACAGGGGGCCGAGAGCCCCAGCATTTT. The V call is TRBV28, the J call TRBJ1-5, with 9 bases that match TRBD1. CDR1 MDHEN and CDR2 SYDVKM come from the germline V gene. The CDR3 extends over 14 amino acids. V lost 5 bases and J lost 8; bases outside the gene matches: 7.

V is TRBV10-3 and J is TRBJ2-7; D is perhaps TRBD1 (7 bases). The CDR3 is made up of 12 amino acids. The V end was cut by 5 bases, the J end by 6 bases, with 11 bases between. CDR1 and CDR2 from the germline V gene are ENHRY and SYGVKD. The CDR3 protein is CAISSGGREQYF. CDR3 bases: TGTGCCATCAGTTCAGGGGGGCGCGAGCAGTACTTC.

This chain links TRBV27 with TRBJ2-7, with D perhaps matching TRBD1 (6 bases). Germline-derived CDR1 and CDR2 are MNHEY and SMNVEV (reference sequence). V was clipped by 6 bases and J by 0 bases, with 15 bases between them. The CDR3 is 15 amino acids. The CDR3 DNA reads as TGTGCCAGCAGCCAGCAGACAGGTATCTCCTACGAGCAGTACTTC. Amino acid sequence: CASSQQTGISYEQYF.

In regard to this clone: Relative to the germline gene, one junction end is altered; a read error may explain this. This chain joins TRBV6-5 and TRBJ1-2; D possibly corresponds to TRBD1 (5 bases). Germline lookup yields CDR1 MNHEY and CDR2 SVGAGI. This CDR3 is 10 amino acids long. CDR3 coding DNA: TGTGCCAGCAGTTACGGGACTTCGCCCTTC. The encoded protein is CASSYGTSPF.

The rearrangement uses TRBV7-2 and TRBJ2-7, with 8 nucleotides matching TRBD2. Per germline, CDR1 SGHTA and CDR2 FQGNSA. J was trimmed by 0 bases and V by 5 bases; bases with no gene match: 6. The CDR3 has 15 residues. CDR3 sequence: CASSILSGGSYEQYF. The CDR3 DNA reads TGTGCCAGCAGCATCCTAAGCGGGGGCTCCTACGAGCAGTACTTC.

This CDR3 is CASSLSSGANVLTF. For the CDR3, the DNA is TGTGCCAGCAGTTTATCTTCTGGGGCCAACGTCCTGACTTTC. V and J are TRBV28 and TRBJ2-6, with D hard to call. Per the germline V gene, CDR1 is MDHEN and CDR2 is SYDVKM. Deletions cut 1 base from V and 1 base from J, with 2 bases between. This CDR3 comprises 14 residues.

The gene calls are TRBV7-6 and TRBJ2-1; 13 bases map to TRBD2. The CDR3 loop spans 16 amino acids. Germline lookup yields CDR1 SGHVS and CDR2 FNYEAQ. V dropped 3 bases and J dropped 7; count of bases not matched to a gene: 6. CDR3 nucleotide sequence: TGTGCCAGCAGCTTGGGACTAGCGGGGCGGAGAAATGAGCAGTTCTTC. This gives the protein CASSLGLAGRRNEQFF.

This rearrangement joins TRBV13 to TRBJ1-2; 7 bases map to TRBD1. V dropped 5 bases and J dropped 6; count of bases not matched to a gene: 9. CDR1 PRHDT and CDR2 FYEKMQ come from the germline V gene (reference sequence). The CDR3 contains 14 residues. The CDR3 region has the DNA TGTGCCAGCAGCGACCGACAGGGAGACAATGGCTACACCTTC. It encodes CASSDRQGDNGYTF.

The chain recombines TRBV5-6 with TRBJ1-5; no reliable D call. The CDR3 has 12 residues. Per germline, CDR1 SGHDT and CDR2 YYEEEE. The CDR3 DNA reads TGTGCAGTTTCAGATCCCAATCAGCCCCAGCATTTT. As protein: CAVSDPNQPQHF.

V is TRBV28 and J is TRBJ2-1, with 10 positions matching TRBD2. Germline assignment: CDR1 MDHEN and CDR2 SYDVKM. J gave up 6 bases and V 5 bases, and 7 bases lay outside the gene matches. There are 15 residues in the CDR3. The CDR3: CASSPGTSVLNEQFF. The CDR3 DNA reads TGTGCCAGCAGTCCTGGGACTAGCGTACTCAATGAGCAGTTCTTC.

This chain links TRBV6-5 with TRBJ2-7, with a possible D match to TRBD2 (5 bases). V was clipped by 0 bases and J by 2 bases, with 14 bases between them. The CDR3 is 16 residues long. The germline V gene has CDR1 MNHEY and CDR2 SVGAGI. Here the CDR3 reads CASSYSDGILTYEQYF. Here the CDR3 DNA reads TGTGCCAGCAGTTACTCTGACGGGATCCTCACCTACGAGCAGTACTTC.

V is TRBV25-1 and J is TRBJ1-3; tentative D call: TRBD1 (6 bases). Trimming took 1 base from V and 2 from J, leaving 9 bases between them. The CDR3 is 15 residues long. Germline CDR1 reads MGHDK; CDR2 reads SYGVNS. CDR3 DNA sequence: TGTGCCAGCAGTGAATGGTCAGGGGCTGGAAACACCATATATTTT. It specifies CASSEWSGAGNTIYF.

The CDR3 DNA follows: TGTGCCAGCAGCTTTGGTCCGGACTTTAACAATGAGCAGTTCTTC. It is translated as CASSFGPDFNNEQFF. This chain uses TRBV5-4 with TRBJ2-1, with D perhaps TRBD2 (5 bases). The CDR3 has 15 amino acids. CDR1 and CDR2 from the germline V gene are SGHNT and YYREEE (reference sequence). V gave up 2 bases and J gave up 5 bases, with 14 bases separating them.

On this clone: Additional DNA sequences in this sample encode the identical CDR3. The gene calls are TRBV7-2 and TRBJ2-2; D is unresolved. The length of the CDR3 is 13 residues. Germline CDR1 SGHTA, CDR2 FQGNSA. Between the trimmed V and J ends, which lost 4 bases and 2 bases, there was a span of 5 bases. The CDR3 here is CASSSLNTGELFF. In DNA form, the CDR3 reads TGTGCCAGCAGCTCCCTCAACACCGGGGAGCTGTTTTTT.

V is TRBV28 and J is TRBJ2-7, with D maybe TRBD2 (6 bases). Trimming removed 5 bases from V and 4 bases from J, with 15 bases in between. Germline loops: CDR1 MDHEN, CDR2 SYDVKM. There are 14 residues in the CDR3. CDR3 sequence: CASSDGSQRYEQYF. In DNA form, the CDR3 reads TGTGCCAGCAGTGACGGGAGTCAGAGGTACGAGCAGTACTTC.

The genes are TRBV19 and TRBJ1-3; D remains unclear. The CDR3 totals 13 residues. V was clipped by 7 bases and J by 4 bases, with 11 bases between them. Germline loops: CDR1 LNHDA, CDR2 SQIVND (reference sequence). CDR3 in DNA: TGTGCCAGTAATTCGGGAATAGGAAACACCATATATTTT. Translated, it gives CASNSGIGNTIYF.

The V gene is TRBV5-1, the J gene TRBJ2-1; D is unresolved. Trimming pared 0 bases from V and 0 bases from J, leaving 7 bases between. The CDR3 is 15 amino acids. The germline CDR1 and CDR2 sequences are SGHRS and YFSETQ. The CDR3 DNA reads as TGCGCCAGCAGCTTGGTAGCTAGCTCCTACAATGAGCAGTTCTTC. This encodes CASSLVASSYNEQFF.

V and J are TRBV2 and TRBJ2-2; TRBD1 agrees at 8 bases. The V gene end was trimmed by 6 bases and the J gene end by 1 base; junction bases not matched to a gene: 1. The CDR3 length is 14 residues. Per the germline V gene, CDR1 is SNHLY and CDR2 is FYNNEI. CDR3 coding DNA: TGTGCCAGCAGAGGACAGGGGAACACCGGGGAGCTGTTTTTT. Encoded protein: CASRGQGNTGELFF.

The V call is TRBV19, the J call TRBJ1-5; 10 bases are shared with TRBD1. The CDR3 has 16 residues. V gave up 5 bases and J gave up 3 bases; unmatched junction bases: 7. Per germline, CDR1 LNHDA and CDR2 SQIVND (reference sequence). CDR3 protein: CASSFSGQGFNQPQHF. The CDR3 DNA sequence: TGTGCCAGTAGTTTTTCGGGACAGGGGTTCAATCAGCCCCAGCATTTT.